The present TCR beta chain was sequenced within a study of shared clonotypes between healthy human individuals. TCRdb's copy holds only in-frame clones and misses some; the assay was immunoSEQ multiplex PCR. In the table there are fewer than 200,000 clones, just under 95% of which are singletons. Germline V CDR1 and CDR2: MDHEN, SYDVKM. V was clipped by 3 bases and J by 4 bases, with 7 bases between them. This CDR3 contains 13 residues. Sequencing input: naive CD4+ T cells sorted from blood. Noted subset: CD45RA+ positively selected. The rearrangement links TRBV28 to TRBJ2-1; D may be TRBD1 (6 bases). The clonotype was recovered from a woman aged 25-40 years in good health. The CDR3 region is CASSLRGYNEQFF. Written as DNA, the CDR3 is TGTGCCAGCAGTTTGAGGGGGTACAATGAGCAGTTCTTC.